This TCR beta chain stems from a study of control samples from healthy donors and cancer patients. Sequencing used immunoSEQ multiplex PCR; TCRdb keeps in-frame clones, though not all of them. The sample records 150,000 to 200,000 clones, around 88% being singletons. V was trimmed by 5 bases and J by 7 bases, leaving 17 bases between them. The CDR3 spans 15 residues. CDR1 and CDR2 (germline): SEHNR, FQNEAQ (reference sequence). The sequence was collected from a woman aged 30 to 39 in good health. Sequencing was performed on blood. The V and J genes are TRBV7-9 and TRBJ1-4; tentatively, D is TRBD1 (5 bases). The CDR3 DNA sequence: TGTGCCAGCAGCCCATCAGGGCGGTTTAGTGAAAAACTGTTTTTT. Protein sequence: CASSPSGRFSEKLFF. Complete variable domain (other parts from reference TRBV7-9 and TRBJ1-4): DTGVSQNPRHKITKRGQNVTFRCDPISEHNRLYWYRQTLGQGPEFLTYFQNEAQLEKSRLLSDRFSAERPKGSFSTLEIQRTEQGDSAMYLCASSPSGRFSEKLFFGSGTQLSVL.